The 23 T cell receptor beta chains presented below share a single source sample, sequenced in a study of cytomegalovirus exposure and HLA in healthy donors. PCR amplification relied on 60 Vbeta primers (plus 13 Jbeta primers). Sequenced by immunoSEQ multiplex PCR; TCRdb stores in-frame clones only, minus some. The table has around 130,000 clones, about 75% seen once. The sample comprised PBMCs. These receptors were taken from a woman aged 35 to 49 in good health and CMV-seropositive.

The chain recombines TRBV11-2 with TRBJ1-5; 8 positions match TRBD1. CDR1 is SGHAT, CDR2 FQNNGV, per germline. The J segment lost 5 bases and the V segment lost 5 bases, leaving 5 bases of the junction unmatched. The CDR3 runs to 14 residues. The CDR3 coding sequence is TGTGCCAGCAGCCTTACAGGGGGGGATCAGCCCCAGCATTTT. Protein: CASSLTGGDQPQHF.

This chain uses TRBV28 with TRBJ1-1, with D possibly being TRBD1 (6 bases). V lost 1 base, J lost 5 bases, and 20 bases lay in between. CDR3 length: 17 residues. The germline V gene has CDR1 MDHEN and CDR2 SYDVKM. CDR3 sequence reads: CASSLSTTGMRHTEAFF. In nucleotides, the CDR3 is TGTGCCAGCAGTTTATCCACTACAGGGATGAGGCATACTGAAGCTTTCTTT.

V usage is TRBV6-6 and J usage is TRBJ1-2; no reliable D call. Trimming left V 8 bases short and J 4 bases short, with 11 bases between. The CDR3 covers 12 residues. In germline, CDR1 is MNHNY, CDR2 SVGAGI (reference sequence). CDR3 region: CASGGGSYGYTF. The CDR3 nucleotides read TGTGCCAGCGGTGGAGGATCCTATGGCTACACCTTC.

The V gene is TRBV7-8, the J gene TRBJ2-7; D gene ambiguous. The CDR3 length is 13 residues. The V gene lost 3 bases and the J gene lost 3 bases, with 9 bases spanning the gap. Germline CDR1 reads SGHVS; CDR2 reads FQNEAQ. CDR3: CASSFISGYEQYF. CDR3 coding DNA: TGTGCCAGCAGCTTTATATCAGGCTACGAGCAGTACTTC.

The CDR3 is CASSVGAGPNEKLFF. The DNA of the CDR3 is TGTGCCAGCAGCGTAGGGGCAGGGCCTAATGAAAAACTGTTTTTT. This chain uses TRBV9 with TRBJ1-4; weak D call: TRBD1 (5 bases). This CDR3 region has 15 residues. Trimming stripped 0 bases from V and 3 bases from J, with 9 bases between. CDR1 and CDR2 (germline): SGDLS, YYNGEE.

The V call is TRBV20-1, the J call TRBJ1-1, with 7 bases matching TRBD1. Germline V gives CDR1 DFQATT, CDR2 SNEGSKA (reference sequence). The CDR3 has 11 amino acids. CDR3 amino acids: CRGEDRMWAFF. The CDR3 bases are TGCAGGGGAGAGGACAGGATGTGGGCTTTCTTT.

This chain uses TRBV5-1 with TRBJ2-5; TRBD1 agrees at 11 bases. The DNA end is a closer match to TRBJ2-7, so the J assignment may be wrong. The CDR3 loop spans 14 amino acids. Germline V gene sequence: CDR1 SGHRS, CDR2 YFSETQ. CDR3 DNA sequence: TGCGCCAGCAGCCCAGGACAGGGGGCTTACGAGCAGTACTTC. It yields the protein CASSPGQGAYEQYF.

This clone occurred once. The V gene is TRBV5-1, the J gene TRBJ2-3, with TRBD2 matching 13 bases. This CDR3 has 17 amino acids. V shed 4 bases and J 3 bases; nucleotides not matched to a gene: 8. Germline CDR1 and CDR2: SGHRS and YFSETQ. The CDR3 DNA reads TGCGCCAGCAGCAAGGGACTAGCGGGGACCTCGACAGATACGCAGTATTTT. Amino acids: CASSKGLAGTSTDTQYF.

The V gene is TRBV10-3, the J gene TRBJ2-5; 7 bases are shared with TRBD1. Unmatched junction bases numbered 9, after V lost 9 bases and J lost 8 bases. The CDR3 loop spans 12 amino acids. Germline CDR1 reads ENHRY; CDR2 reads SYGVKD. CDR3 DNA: TGTGCCATAGGGGGCCCTCCAGACACCCAGTACTTC. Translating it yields CAIGGPPDTQYF.

The CDR3 sequence: CASSLPVSSYNSPLHF. The CDR3, as DNA: TGTGCCAGCAGTTTACCTGTTAGCTCCTATAATTCACCCCTCCACTTT. This chain joins TRBV6-5 and TRBJ1-6; D is unclear. CDR1 MNHEY and CDR2 SVGAGI come from the germline V gene. CDR3 size: 16 residues. Trimming stripped 4 bases from V and 0 bases from J, with 10 bases between.

DNA for the CDR3: TGTGCCAGCAGCTTAGGGCCTAGCGGGAGTCGGTCCGAGCAGTACTTC. Translating it yields CASSLGPSGSRSEQYF. J is TRBJ2-7 and V is TRBV7-8; 10 bases line up with TRBD2. Germline V gives CDR1 SGHVS, CDR2 FQNEAQ. This CDR3 has 16 residues. Trimming removed 1 base from V and 6 bases from J; junction bases left unmatched: 9.

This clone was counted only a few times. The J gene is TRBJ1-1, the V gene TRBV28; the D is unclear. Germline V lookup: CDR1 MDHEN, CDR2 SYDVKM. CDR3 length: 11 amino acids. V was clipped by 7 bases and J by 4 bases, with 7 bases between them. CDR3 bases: TGTGCCAGCACCTCCAGCACTGAAGCTTTCTTT. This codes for CASTSSTEAFF.

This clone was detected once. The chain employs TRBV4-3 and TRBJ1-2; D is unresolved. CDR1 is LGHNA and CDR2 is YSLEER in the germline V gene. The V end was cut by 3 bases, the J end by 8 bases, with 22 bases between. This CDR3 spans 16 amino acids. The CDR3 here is CASSHLRTGVSGGYTF. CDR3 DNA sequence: TGCGCCAGCAGCCATTTGAGAACCGGGGTTTCGGGAGGCTACACCTTC.

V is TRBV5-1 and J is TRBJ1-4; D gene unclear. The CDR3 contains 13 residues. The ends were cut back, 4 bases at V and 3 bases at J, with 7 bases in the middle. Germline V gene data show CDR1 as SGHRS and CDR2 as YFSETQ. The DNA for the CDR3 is TGCGCCAGCAGCGCCGGGTCTAATGAAAAACTGTTTTTT. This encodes CASSAGSNEKLFF.

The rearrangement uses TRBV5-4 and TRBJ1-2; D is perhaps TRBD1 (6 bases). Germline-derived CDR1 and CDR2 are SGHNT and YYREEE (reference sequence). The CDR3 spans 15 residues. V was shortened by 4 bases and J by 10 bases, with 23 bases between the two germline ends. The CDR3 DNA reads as TGTGCCAGCAGCATCTTGGGGGCGGGGGCCTTGGACTACACCTTC. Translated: CASSILGAGALDYTF.

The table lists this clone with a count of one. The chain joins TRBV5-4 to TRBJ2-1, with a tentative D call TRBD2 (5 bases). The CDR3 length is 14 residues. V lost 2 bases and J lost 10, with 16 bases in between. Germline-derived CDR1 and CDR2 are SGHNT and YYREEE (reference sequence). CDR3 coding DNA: TGTGCCAGCAGCTTAGACGGGGTCGTAGGGGAGCAGTTCTTC. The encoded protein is CASSLDGVVGEQFF.

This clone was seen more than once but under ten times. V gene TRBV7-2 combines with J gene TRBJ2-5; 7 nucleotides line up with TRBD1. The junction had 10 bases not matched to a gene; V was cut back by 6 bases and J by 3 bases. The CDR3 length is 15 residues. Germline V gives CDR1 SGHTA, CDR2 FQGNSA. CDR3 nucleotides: TGTGCCAGCAGAAAGACAGGGCGGAGAGAAGAGACCCAGTACTTC. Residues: CASRKTGRREETQYF.

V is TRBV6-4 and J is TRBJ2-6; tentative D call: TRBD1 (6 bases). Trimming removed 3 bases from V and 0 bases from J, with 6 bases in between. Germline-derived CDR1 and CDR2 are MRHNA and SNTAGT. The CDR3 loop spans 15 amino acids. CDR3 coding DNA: TGTGCCAGCAGTGAACAGGGCTCTGGGGCCAACGTCCTGACTTTC. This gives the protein CASSEQGSGANVLTF.

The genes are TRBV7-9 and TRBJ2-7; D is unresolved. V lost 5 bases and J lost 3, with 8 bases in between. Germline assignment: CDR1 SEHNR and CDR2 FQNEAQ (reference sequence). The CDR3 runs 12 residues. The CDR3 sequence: CASSRVGYEQYF. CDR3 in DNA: TGTGCCAGCAGCCGGGTTGGCTACGAGCAGTACTTC. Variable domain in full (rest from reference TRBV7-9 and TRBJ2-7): DTGVSQNPRHKITKRGQNVTFRCDPISEHNRLYWYRQTLGQGPEFLTYFQNEAQLEKSRLLSDRFSAERPKGSFSTLEIQRTEQGDSAMYLCASSRVGYEQYFGPGTRLTVT.

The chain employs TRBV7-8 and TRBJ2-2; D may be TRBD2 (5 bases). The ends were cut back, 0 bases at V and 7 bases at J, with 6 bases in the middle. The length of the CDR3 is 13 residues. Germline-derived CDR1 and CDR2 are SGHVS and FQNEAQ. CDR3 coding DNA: TGTGCCAGCAGCTTAGCACGGGGCGGGGAGCTGTTTTTT. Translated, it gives CASSLARGGELFF. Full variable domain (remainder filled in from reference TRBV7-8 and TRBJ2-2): GAGVSQSPRYKVAKRGQDVALRCDPISGHVSLFWYQQALGQGPEFLTYFQNEAQLDKSGLPSDRFFAERPEGSVSTLKIQRTQQEDSAVYLCASSLARGGELFFGEGSRLTVL.

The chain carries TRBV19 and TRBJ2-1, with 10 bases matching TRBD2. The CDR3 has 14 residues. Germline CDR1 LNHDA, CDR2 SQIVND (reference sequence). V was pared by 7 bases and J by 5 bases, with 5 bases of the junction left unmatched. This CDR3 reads CASTWTSGNNEQFF. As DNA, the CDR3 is TGTGCCAGTACCTGGACTAGCGGAAACAATGAGCAGTTCTTC.

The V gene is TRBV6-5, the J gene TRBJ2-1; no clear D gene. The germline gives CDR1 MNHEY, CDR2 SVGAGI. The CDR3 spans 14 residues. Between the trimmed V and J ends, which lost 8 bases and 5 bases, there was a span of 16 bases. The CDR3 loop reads CASARFGSNNEQFF. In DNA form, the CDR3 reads TGTGCCAGCGCTCGGTTCGGGTCGAACAATGAGCAGTTCTTC.

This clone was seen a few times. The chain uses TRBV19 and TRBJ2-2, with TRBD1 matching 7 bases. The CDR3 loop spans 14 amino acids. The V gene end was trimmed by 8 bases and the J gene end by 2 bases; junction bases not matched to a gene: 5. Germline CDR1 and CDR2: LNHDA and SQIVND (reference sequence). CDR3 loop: CASARQGNTGELFF. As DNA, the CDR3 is TGTGCCAGTGCGAGACAGGGAAACACCGGGGAGCTGTTTTTT.